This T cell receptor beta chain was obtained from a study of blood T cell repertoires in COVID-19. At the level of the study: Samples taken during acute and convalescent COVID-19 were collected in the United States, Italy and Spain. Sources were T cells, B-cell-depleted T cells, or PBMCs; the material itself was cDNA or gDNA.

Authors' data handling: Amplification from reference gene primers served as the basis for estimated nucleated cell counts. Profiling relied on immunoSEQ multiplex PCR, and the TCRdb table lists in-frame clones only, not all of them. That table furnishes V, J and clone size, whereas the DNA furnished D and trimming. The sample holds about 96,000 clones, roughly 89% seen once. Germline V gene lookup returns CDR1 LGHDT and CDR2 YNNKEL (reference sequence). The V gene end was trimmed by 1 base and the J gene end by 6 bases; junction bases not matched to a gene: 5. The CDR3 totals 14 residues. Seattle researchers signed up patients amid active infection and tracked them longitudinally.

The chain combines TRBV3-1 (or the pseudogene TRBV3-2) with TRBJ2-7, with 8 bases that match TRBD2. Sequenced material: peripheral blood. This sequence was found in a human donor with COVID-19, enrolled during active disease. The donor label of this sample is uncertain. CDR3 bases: TGTGCCAGCAGCCAAGTCGGGGGGGCCCGCGAGCAGTACTTC. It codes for CASSQVGGAREQYF.